This T cell receptor (beta chain) was captured in a study of OX40 agonist ivuxolimab in advanced cancers. Study context: Age averaged around 58 years (range about 23 to 85), and around 78% were male. Findings and limits, study-wide: Clonal expansion was seen in CD4+ and CD8+ blood T cells by week 6 at 0.1 to 3.0 mg/kg.

Concerning this clone: Its target is unknown.

Germline V CDR1 and CDR2: LNHDA, SQIVND (reference sequence). The CDR3 sequence is 17 residues long. Trimming at V came to 6 bases and at J to 0 bases, leaving 9 bases not matched to a gene. Repertoires were generated with immunoSEQ multiplex PCR, while TCRdb's copy carries only in-frame clones and drops some. The sample lists some 83,000 clones; 85% to 90% were seen once. This clonotype originated in an adult with an advanced solid tumor such as melanoma, head and neck, liver or kidney cancer. This chain links TRBV19 with TRBJ1-1; 11 nucleotides agree with TRBD1. The sequenced sample was CD4+ or CD8+ T cells sorted from blood, obtained in a trial of the OX40 agonist ivuxolimab. The CDR3 loop reads CASRGYGTGGLNTEAFF. DNA for the CDR3: TGTGCCAGTAGGGGATACGGGACAGGGGGTTTGAACACTGAAGCTTTCTTT.